Shown below are 5 T cell receptor beta chains from a single sample sequenced in a study of molecular identifiers for immune sequencing clone quantification. In TCRdb, the PCR reads were re-called with MiXCR into one record per CDR3 protein. Seen here are over 600,000 distinct CDR3 sequences, less than 20% observed once, and the top ten hold 0.75% to 0.95%. Input material: naive CD8+ T cells from blood, with Jurkat cell RNA spiked in. The subset here: FACS-sorted CD8+CD4-CCR7+CD45RA+ naive T cells. The receptor source for this set is a human donor in good health. Some libraries in this study had Jurkat cell RNA spiked in.

This clonotype came up many times. The chain recombines TRBV20-1 with TRBJ2-7; perhaps TRBD1 as D (6 bases). From germline, CDR1 is DFQATT and CDR2 SNEGSKA (reference sequence). With 6 bases removed from V and 0 bases from J, the gap between germline ends came to 9 bases. The CDR3 contains 12 residues. The CDR3 loop reads CSADRSSYEQYF. As DNA, the CDR3 is TGCAGTGCCGACAGGAGCTCCTACGAGCAGTACTTC.

The chain recombines TRBV19 with TRBJ2-1; TRBD2 agrees at 7 bases. CDR1 and CDR2 from the germline V gene are LNHDA and SQIVND (reference sequence). The CDR3 is 13 amino acids. The junction had 4 bases not matched to a gene; V was cut back by 4 bases and J by 7 bases. In DNA, the CDR3 is TGTGCCAGTAGTACATCCGGGGGGAATGAGCAGTTCTTC. Amino acid sequence: CASSTSGGNEQFF.

This clonotype was detected only once. A read error may explain this, as a much larger clone is one base away. The rearrangement links TRBV11-2 to TRBJ1-6; D might be TRBD1 (6 bases). CDR1 is SGHAT, CDR2 FQNNGV, per germline. The CDR3 contains 14 residues. CDR3 residues: CASSTGTNDSPFHF. CDR3 DNA sequence: TGTGCCAGCAGCACCGGGACAAATGATTCACCCTTCCACTTT. Variable domain in full (rest from reference TRBV11-2 and TRBJ1-6): EAGVAQSPRYKIIEKRQSVAFWCNPISGHATLYWYQQILGQGPKLLIQFQNNGVVDDSQLPKDRFSAERLKGVDSTLKIQPAKLEDSAVYLCASSTGTNDSPFHFGNGTRLTVT.

CDR3 loop: CASSYTSPGETQYF. The CDR3 region has the DNA TGTGCCAGCAGTTACACATCCCCCGGGGAGACCCAGTACTTC. The V gene is TRBV6-2 or TRBV6-3, the J gene TRBJ2-5; D not certain. Germline values: CDR1 MNHEY, CDR2 SVGEGT. With 2 bases removed from V and 5 bases from J, the gap between germline ends came to 12 bases. CDR3 length: 14 residues.

In its sample, this clonotype was seen many times. The chain employs TRBV25-1 and TRBJ2-5; D uncertain. The CDR3 consists of 15 residues. Deletions cut 0 bases from V and 0 bases from J, with 8 bases between. Germline V CDR1 and CDR2: MGHDK, SYGVNS. The CDR3 region is CASSEYMADQETQYF. CDR3 DNA sequence: TGTGCCAGCAGTGAATATATGGCAGACCAAGAGACCCAGTACTTC.